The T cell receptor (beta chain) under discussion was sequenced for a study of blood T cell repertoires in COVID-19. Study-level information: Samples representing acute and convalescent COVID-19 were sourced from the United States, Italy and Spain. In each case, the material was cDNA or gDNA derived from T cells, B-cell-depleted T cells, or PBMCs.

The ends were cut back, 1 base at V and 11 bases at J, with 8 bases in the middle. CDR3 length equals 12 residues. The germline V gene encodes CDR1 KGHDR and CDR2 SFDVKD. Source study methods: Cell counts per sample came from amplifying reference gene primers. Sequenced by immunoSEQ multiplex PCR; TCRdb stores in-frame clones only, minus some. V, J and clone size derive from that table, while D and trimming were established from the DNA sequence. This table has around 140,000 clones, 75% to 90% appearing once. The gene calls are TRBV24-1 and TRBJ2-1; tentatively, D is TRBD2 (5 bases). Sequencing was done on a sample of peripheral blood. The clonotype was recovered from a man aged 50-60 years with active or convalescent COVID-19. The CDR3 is CATSDFREQQFF. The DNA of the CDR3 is TGTGCCACCAGTGATTTTCGGGAACAGCAGTTCTTC.